These 17 T cell receptor beta chains were all obtained from the same sample, sequenced in a study of T-cell memory formation after mild COVID-19. Via MiXCR, TCRdb re-called the 5' RACE reads, giving one row per CDR3 protein. The top ten hold under 15% of the sample, which has about 400,000 distinct CDR3 sequences, more than 20% seen once. The sample comprised PBMCs or a T cell subset sorted from them (not recorded which). The source of these receptors is an adult woman who had mild COVID-19 (a few samples of this study predate the infection). Cell type and time point are not known.

The chain recombines TRBV12-3 or TRBV12-4 with TRBJ1-1; TRBD1 is a possible D gene (5 bases). V shed 6 bases and J shed 5 bases, with 10 bases lying between them. This CDR3 has 12 residues. The CDR3 bases are TGTGCCAGCAGGTCAGGGCTGACTGAAGCTTTCTTT. It specifies CASRSGLTEAFF.

This clonotype was seen more than once but under ten times. The CDR3 DNA reads as TGCAGTGCTAGAGGGGGGACTCCCGGGGAGCTGTTTTTT. Its protein product is CSARGGTPGELFF. The chain is built from TRBV20-1 and TRBJ2-2; D is perhaps TRBD2 (6 bases). Per germline, CDR1 DFQATT and CDR2 SNEGSKA (reference sequence). The V gene lost 1 base and the J gene lost 6 bases, with 9 bases spanning the gap. The CDR3 has 13 residues.

J is TRBJ2-5 and V is TRBV6-2 or TRBV6-3; 13 bases fit TRBD2. The CDR3 totals 18 residues. Germline assignment: CDR1 MNHEY and CDR2 SVGEGT. The V segment lost 6 bases and the J segment 5 bases; nucleotides outside the gene matches: 15. The CDR3 nucleotides read TGTGCCAGCAGCCGGACACACACGGGACTAGCGGGATTTGAGACCCAGTACTTC. This translates into CASSRTHTGLAGFETQYF.

The V call is TRBV12-3 or TRBV12-4, the J call TRBJ2-1; D is possibly TRBD1 (5 bases). Deletions cut 6 bases from V and 9 bases from J, with 12 bases between. This CDR3 is built from 12 residues. The CDR3 DNA follows: TGTGCCAGCAGCATCCAGGGTTTTGAGCAGTTCTTC. This encodes CASSIQGFEQFF.

The chain couples TRBV20-1 to TRBJ1-2; a weak D match, TRBD1 (6 bases). CDR3 size: 13 residues. Trimming removed 3 bases from V and 2 bases from J, with 10 bases in between. Germline assignment: CDR1 DFQATT and CDR2 SNEGSKA (reference sequence). The CDR3 sequence is CSASFGQNYGYTF. CDR3 bases: TGCAGTGCTAGTTTCGGACAGAACTATGGCTACACCTTC.

This clonotype was observed a handful of times. The CDR3 loop is CASSLIAGGQQETQYF. CDR3 bases: TGTGCCAGCAGCTTAATAGCGGGGGGGCAGCAAGAGACCCAGTACTTC. J is TRBJ2-5 and V is TRBV7-8; 11 bases agree with TRBD2. Germline CDR1 SGHVS, CDR2 FQNEAQ. V trimming: 2 bases; J trimming: 2 bases; junction bases outside the gene matches: 4. The CDR3 has 16 residues.

This clonotype came up a few times. The CDR3 nucleotides are TGTGCCAGCTCACCATGGATATGGGGTGAAGCTTTCTTT. Protein sequence: CASSPWIWGEAFF. The chain joins TRBV18 to TRBJ1-1; D call uncertain. This CDR3 is 13 amino acids long. CDR1 and CDR2 (germline): KGHSH, LQKENI. The germline V and J ends were trimmed by 2 bases and 7 bases, with 11 bases remaining between them. Full variable domain (missing parts from reference TRBV18 and TRBJ1-1): NAGVMQNPRHLVRRRGQEARLRCSPMKGHSHVYWYRQLPEEGLKFMVYLQKENIIDESGMPKERFSAEFPKEGPSILRIQQVVRGDSAAYFCASSPWIWGEAFFGQGTRLTVV.

This clonotype occurred a few times. V and J are TRBV12-3 or TRBV12-4 and TRBJ2-1, with 13 bases identical to TRBD2. V trimming: 7 bases; J trimming: 2 bases; junction bases outside the gene matches: 14. The CDR3 runs to 19 residues. The CDR3 bases are TGTGCCAGCACCCCGGCGGTGACTAGCGGGAGGTTCGCCTACAATGAGCAGTTCTTC. This codes for CASTPAVTSGRFAYNEQFF.

Only a few counts were recorded for this clonotype. The rearrangement joins TRBV11-2 to TRBJ2-5, with 13 nucleotides matching TRBD2. The CDR3 runs 17 residues. V gave up 5 bases and J gave up 5 bases; unmatched junction bases: 11. The germline CDR1 and CDR2 sequences are SGHAT and FQNNGV. The CDR3 loop reads CASSDHGLAGARETQYF. The CDR3 nucleotides are TGTGCCAGCAGCGATCACGGACTAGCGGGAGCCCGGGAGACCCAGTACTTC.

This clonotype occurred once. V usage is TRBV7-2 and J usage is TRBJ2-7, with 7 bases that match TRBD1. With 5 bases clipped from V and 4 bases from J, the junction kept 11 bases outside the gene matches. The CDR3 length is 15 residues. The V gene's germline CDR1 is SGHTA and CDR2 FQGNSA. CDR3 nucleotides: TGTGCCAGCAGCCAAGGGTCGGGACAGCAATACGAGCAGTACTTC. Its translation: CASSQGSGQQYEQYF.

The chain joins TRBV5-1 to TRBJ1-2, with D perhaps matching TRBD1 (6 bases). Germline values: CDR1 SGHRS, CDR2 YFSETQ. With 4 bases removed from V and 3 bases from J, the gap between germline ends came to 16 bases. This CDR3 is 15 amino acids long. Here the CDR3 reads CASSPTGISYYGYTF. The CDR3 region has the DNA TGCGCCAGCAGCCCAACAGGGATTTCCTACTATGGCTACACCTTC.

The J gene is TRBJ2-5, the V gene TRBV27; D possibly matches TRBD1 or TRBD2 (5 bases each). The CDR3 length is 15 residues. Germline assignment: CDR1 MNHEY and CDR2 SMNVEV (reference sequence). Deletions cut 4 bases from V and 6 bases from J, with 18 bases between. The CDR3 nucleotides read TGTGCCAGCAGTTATCTGGGGGACGTGGGAAAGACCCAGTACTTC. Its protein product is CASSYLGDVGKTQYF.

This clonotype has just a few counts. This chain joins TRBV14 and TRBJ2-1; D is unresolved. Trimming took 5 bases from V and 9 from J, leaving 11 bases between them. Germline V gene data show CDR1 as SGHDN and CDR2 as FVKESK. This CDR3 region has 12 residues. DNA of the CDR3: TGTGCCAGCAGCTACCGAAGGATTGAGCAGTTCTTC. Protein: CASSYRRIEQFF.

This clonotype was recorded many times. The chain recombines TRBV30 with TRBJ2-5, with D perhaps given as TRBD1 or TRBD2 (5 bases each). Deletions cut 3 bases from V and 3 bases from J, with 11 bases between. CDR3 size: 13 residues. Per germline, CDR1 GTSNPN and CDR2 SVGIG (reference sequence). The CDR3 loop reads CAWRPWGKETQYF. The CDR3, as DNA: TGTGCCTGGAGGCCCTGGGGGAAAGAGACCCAGTACTTC.

The chain is built from TRBV12-3 or TRBV12-4 and TRBJ2-2; 7 bases align to TRBD2. This CDR3 is 16 amino acids long. V gave up 6 bases and J gave up 0 bases; unmatched junction bases: 7. CDR3 bases: TGTGCCAGCAGCAAAGGGACTACCTCGAACACCGGGGAGCTGTTTTTT. Translated: CASSKGTTSNTGELFF.

This chain joins TRBV6-5 and TRBJ1-4, with unresolved D. V was pared by 6 bases and J by 8 bases, with 22 bases between. Germline CDR1 is MNHEY and CDR2 is SVGAGI. This CDR3 has 16 amino acids. Here the CDR3 reads CASRQRAADLREKLFF. In DNA, the CDR3 is TGTGCCAGCAGACAACGGGCTGCCGATTTGAGGGAAAAACTGTTTTTT.

This clonotype has just a few counts. This chain connects TRBV4-3 to TRBJ2-1; TRBD1 aligns across 7 bases. The CDR3 consists of 16 residues. Looked up from germline, CDR1 is LGHNA and CDR2 is YSLEER. After removal of 4 bases from V and 0 bases from J, the junction contained 6 bases not matched to a gene. CDR3 coding DNA: TGCGCCAGCAGCCGTCTCGGACAGGTCTCCTACAATGAGCAGTTCTTC. Its translation is CASSRLGQVSYNEQFF.